The text below deals with one TCR beta chain. Its antigen is not known. Data came from immunoSEQ multiplex PCR; TCRdb stores just in-frame clones and leaves some out. The data show some 21,000 clones, roughly 78% seen once. This record comes from a study of CD4+ T cells in melanoma. Findings of the study overall: A reported correlation linked neoantigen-specific CD4+ T cells to CD8+, macrophage and B cell function. Diverse differentiation states were reported for melanoma neoantigen-specific CD4+ T cells.

This CDR3 spans 14 amino acids. Germline lookup yields CDR1 SGHDT and CDR2 YYEEEE. Trimming took off 5 bases at V and 2 bases at J, with 13 bases between the two ends. The J gene is TRBJ1-1, the V gene TRBV5-6, with D possibly being TRBD1 (6 bases). This clonotype was obtained from a human donor with melanoma. CDR3 amino acids: CASRKTGVNTEAFF. DNA for the CDR3: TGTGCCAGCAGAAAGACAGGCGTTAACACTGAAGCTTTCTTT.